This T cell receptor beta chain was found in a study of blood T cell repertoires in COVID-19. V gave up 3 bases and J gave up 4 bases; unmatched junction bases: 7. Per the germline V gene, CDR1 is SGDLS and CDR2 is YYNGEE. This CDR3 comprises 15 residues. The method was immunoSEQ multiplex PCR; TCRdb's version includes in-frame clones alone and lacks a portion of them. The table lists about 150,000 clones, 76% of them singletons. The receptor was isolated from a woman older than 75 with acute or convalescent COVID-19. The rearrangement uses TRBV9 and TRBJ2-7; 10 bases fit TRBD1. The sequencing sample was made of peripheral blood. This chain's CDR3 is CASSEHRGQGYEQYF. As DNA, the CDR3 is TGTGCCAGCAGCGAGCATCGGGGACAGGGGTACGAGCAGTACTTC.